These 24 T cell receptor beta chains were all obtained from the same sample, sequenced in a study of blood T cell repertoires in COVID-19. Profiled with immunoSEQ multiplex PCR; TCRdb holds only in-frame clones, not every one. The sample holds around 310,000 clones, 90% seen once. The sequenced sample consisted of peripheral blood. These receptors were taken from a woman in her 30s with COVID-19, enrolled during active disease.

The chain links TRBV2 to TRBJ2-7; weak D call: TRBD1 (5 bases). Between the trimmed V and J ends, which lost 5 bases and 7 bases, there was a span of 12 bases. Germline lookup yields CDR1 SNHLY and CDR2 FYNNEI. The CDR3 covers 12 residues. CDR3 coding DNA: TGTGCCAGCAGTCCTCAGGGTTGGGAGCAGTACTTC. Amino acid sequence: CASSPQGWEQYF.

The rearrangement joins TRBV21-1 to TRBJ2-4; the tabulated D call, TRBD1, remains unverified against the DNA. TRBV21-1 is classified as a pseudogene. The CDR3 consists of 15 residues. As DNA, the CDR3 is TGTGCCAGCAGCAAAGGGAACAGACCCAAAAACATTCAGTACTTC. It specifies CASSKGNRPKNIQYF.

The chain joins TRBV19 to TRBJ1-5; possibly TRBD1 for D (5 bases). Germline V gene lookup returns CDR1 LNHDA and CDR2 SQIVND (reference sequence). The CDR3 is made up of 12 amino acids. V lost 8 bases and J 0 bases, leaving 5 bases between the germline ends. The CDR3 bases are TGTGCCAGTCAGGGTAGCAATCAGCCCCAGCATTTT. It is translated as CASQGSNQPQHF. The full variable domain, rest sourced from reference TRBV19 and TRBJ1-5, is DGGITQSPKYLFRKEGQNVTLSCEQNLNHDAMYWYRQDPGQGLRLIYYSQIVNDFQKGDIAEGYSVSREKKESFPLTVTSAQKNPTAFYLCASQGSNQPQHFGDGTRLSIL.

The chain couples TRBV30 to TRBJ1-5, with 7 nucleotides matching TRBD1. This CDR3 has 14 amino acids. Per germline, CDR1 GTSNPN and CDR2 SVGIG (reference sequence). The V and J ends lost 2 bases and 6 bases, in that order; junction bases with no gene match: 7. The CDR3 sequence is CAWSNGQVPQPQHF. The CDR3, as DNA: TGTGCCTGGAGTAACGGACAGGTACCTCAGCCCCAGCATTTT.

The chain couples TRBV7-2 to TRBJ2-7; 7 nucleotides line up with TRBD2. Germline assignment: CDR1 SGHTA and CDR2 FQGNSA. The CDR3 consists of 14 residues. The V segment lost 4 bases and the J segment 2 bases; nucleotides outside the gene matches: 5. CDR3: CASSSLAETYEQYF. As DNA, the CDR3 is TGTGCCAGCAGCTCGCTAGCGGAGACCTACGAGCAGTACTTC.

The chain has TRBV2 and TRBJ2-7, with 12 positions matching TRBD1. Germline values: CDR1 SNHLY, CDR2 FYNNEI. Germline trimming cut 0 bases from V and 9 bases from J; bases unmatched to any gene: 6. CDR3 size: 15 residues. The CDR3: CASSEASGQGARQYF. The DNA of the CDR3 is TGTGCCAGCAGTGAAGCCTCGGGACAGGGGGCTCGGCAGTACTTC. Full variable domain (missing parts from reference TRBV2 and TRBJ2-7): EPEVTQTPSHQVTQMGQEVILRCVPISNHLYFYWYRQILGQKVEFLVSFYNNEISEKSEIFDDQFSVERPDGSNFTLKIRSTKLEDSAMYFCASSEASGQGARQYFGPGTRLTVT.

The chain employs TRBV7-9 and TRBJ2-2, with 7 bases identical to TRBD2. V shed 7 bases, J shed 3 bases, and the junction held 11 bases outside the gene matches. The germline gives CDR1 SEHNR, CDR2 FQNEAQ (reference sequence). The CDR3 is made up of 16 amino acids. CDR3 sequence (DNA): TGTGCCAGCACCATAGGGAGGGAACCTTACACCGGGGAGCTGTTTTTT. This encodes CASTIGREPYTGELFF.

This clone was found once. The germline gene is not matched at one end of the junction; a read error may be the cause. CDR3 region: CASSRGGLFPSF. CDR3 coding DNA: TGTGCCAGCAGCCGAGGTGGTCTTTTTCCGAGTTTC. The gene calls are TRBV3-1 (or the pseudogene TRBV3-2) and TRBJ1-2; the D is unclear. In germline, CDR1 is LGHDT, CDR2 YNNKEL (reference sequence). The CDR3 is 12 amino acids.

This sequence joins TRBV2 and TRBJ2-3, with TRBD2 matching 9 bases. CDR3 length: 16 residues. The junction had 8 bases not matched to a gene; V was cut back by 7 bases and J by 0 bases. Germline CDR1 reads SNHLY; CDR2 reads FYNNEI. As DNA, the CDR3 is TGTGCCAGCAAACTAAGAGCGGGGGGTAGCACAGATACGCAGTATTTT. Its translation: CASKLRAGGSTDTQYF.

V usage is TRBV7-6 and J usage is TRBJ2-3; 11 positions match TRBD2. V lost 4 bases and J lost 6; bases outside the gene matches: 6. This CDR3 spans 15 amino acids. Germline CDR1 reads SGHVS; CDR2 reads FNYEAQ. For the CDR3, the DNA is TGTGCCAGCAGCTATAGCGGGAGGGCCGGGGATACGCAGTATTTT. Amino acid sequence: CASSYSGRAGDTQYF.

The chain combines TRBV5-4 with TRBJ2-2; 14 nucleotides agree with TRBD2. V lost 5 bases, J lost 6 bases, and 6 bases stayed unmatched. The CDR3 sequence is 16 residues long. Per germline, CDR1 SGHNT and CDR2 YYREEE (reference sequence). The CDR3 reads CASSKGTSGSPGELFF. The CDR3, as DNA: TGTGCCAGCAGTAAGGGGACTAGCGGGAGCCCCGGGGAGCTGTTTTTT.

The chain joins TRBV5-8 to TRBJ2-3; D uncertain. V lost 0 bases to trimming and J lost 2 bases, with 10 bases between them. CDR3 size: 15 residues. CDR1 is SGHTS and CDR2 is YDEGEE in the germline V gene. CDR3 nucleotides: TGTGCCAGCAGCTTGGAGGCACGGGTCACAGATACGCAGTATTTT. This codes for CASSLEARVTDTQYF.

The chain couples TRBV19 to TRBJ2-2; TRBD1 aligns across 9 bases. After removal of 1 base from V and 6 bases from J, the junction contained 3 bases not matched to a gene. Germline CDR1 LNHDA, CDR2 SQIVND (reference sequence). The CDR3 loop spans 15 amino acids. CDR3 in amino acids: CASSIARQGAGELFF. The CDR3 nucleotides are TGTGCCAGTAGTATAGCCCGACAGGGGGCCGGGGAGCTGTTTTTT. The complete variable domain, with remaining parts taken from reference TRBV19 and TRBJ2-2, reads DGGITQSPKYLFRKEGQNVTLSCEQNLNHDAMYWYRQDPGQGLRLIYYSQIVNDFQKGDIAEGYSVSREKKESFPLTVTSAQKNPTAFYLCASSIARQGAGELFFGEGSRLTVL.

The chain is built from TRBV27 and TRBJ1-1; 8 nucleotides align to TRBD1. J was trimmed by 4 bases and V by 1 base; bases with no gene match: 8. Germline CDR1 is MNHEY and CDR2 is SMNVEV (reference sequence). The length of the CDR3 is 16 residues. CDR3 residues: CASSLYWTGPATEAFF. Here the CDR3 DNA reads TGTGCCAGCAGTTTATATTGGACAGGGCCCGCCACTGAAGCTTTCTTT.

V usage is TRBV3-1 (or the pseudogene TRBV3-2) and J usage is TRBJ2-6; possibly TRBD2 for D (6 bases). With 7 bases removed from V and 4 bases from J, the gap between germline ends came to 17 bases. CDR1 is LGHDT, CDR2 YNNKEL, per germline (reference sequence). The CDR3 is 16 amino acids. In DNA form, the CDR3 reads TGTGCCAGCACAAAGCACTCTAGCGCGGGGGCCAACGTCCTGACTTTC. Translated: CASTKHSSAGANVLTF.

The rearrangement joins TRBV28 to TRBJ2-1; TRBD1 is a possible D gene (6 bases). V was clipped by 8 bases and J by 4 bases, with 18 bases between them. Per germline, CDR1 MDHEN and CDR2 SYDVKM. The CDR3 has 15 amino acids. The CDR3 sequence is CASRTWTEEYNEQFF. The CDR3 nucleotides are TGTGCCAGCCGAACTTGGACAGAGGAATACAATGAGCAGTTCTTC.

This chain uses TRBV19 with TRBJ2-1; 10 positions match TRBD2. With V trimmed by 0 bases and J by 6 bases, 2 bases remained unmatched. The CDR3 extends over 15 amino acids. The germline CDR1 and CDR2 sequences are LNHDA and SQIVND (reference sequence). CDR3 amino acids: CASSIELAGPNEQFF. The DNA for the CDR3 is TGTGCCAGTAGTATAGAACTAGCGGGGCCCAATGAGCAGTTCTTC. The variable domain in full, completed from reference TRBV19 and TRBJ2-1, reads DGGITQSPKYLFRKEGQNVTLSCEQNLNHDAMYWYRQDPGQGLRLIYYSQIVNDFQKGDIAEGYSVSREKKESFPLTVTSAQKNPTAFYLCASSIELAGPNEQFFGPGTRLTVL.

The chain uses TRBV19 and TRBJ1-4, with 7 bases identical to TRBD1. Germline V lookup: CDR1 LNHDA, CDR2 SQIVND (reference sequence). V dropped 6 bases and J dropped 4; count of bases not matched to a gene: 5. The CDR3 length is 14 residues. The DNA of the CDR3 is TGTGCCAGTAGAAGGGGACAGCATAATGAAAAACTGTTTTTT. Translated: CASRRGQHNEKLFF.

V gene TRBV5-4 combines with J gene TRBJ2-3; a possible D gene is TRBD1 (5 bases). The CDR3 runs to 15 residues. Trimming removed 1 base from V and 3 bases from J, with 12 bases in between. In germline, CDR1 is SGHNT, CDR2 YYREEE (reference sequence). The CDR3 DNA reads TGTGCCAGCAGCTTGATCCACAGGAAAACAGATACGCAGTATTTT. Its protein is CASSLIHRKTDTQYF. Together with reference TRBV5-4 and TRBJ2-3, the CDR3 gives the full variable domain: ETGVTQSPTHLIKTRGQQVTLRCSSQSGHNTVSWYQQALGQGPQFIFQYYREEENGRGNFPPRFSGLQFPNYSSELNVNALELDDSALYLCASSLIHRKTDTQYFGPGTRLTVL.

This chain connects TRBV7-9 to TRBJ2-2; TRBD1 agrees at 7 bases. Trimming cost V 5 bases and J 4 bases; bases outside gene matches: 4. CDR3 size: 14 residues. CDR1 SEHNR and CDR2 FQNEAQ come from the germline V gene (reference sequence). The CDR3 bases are TGTGCCAGCAGCGTGACAGGGTCCACCGGGGAGCTGTTTTTT. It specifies CASSVTGSTGELFF.

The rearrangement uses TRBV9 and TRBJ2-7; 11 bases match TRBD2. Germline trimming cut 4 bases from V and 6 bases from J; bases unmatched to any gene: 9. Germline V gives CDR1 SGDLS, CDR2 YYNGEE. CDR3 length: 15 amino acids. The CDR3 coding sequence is TGTGCCAGCAGCCCAGCGGGGCTAGCGGGAGGCGAGCAGTACTTC. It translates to CASSPAGLAGGEQYF. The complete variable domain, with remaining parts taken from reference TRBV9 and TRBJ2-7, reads DSGVTQTPKHLITATGQRVTLRCSPRSGDLSVYWYQQSLDQGLQFLIQYYNGEERAKGNILERFSAQQFPDLHSELNLSSLELGDSALYFCASSPAGLAGGEQYFGPGTRLTVT.

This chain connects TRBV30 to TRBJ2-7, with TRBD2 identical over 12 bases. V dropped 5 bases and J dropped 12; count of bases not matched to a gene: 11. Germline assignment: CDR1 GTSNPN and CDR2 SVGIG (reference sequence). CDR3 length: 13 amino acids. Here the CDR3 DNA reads TGTGCCTGGGAGGGGCTAGCGGGAGGGCCCCTGTACTTC. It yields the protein CAWEGLAGGPLYF.

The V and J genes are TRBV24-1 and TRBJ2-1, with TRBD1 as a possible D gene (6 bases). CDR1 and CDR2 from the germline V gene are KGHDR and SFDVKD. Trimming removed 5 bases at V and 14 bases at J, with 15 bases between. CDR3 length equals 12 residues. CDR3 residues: CATSARGAGEFF. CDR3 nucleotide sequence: TGTGCCACCAGTGCCCGAGGGGCAGGGGAGTTCTTC.

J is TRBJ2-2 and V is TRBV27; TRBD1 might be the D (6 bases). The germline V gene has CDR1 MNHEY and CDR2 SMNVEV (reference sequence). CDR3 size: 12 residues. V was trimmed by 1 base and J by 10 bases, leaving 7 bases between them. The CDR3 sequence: CASSLYRVELFF. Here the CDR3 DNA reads TGTGCCAGCAGTTTATACAGGGTGGAGCTGTTTTTT.